This note documents a single T cell receptor (beta chain) sequence. Its specificity is unknown. An end of the junction does not agree with germline; a read error may underlie this. The data stem from a study of tumor-infiltrating lymphocytes in primary liver carcinoma. Study information: Patients comprised men and women whose ages fell between 30 and 69 years. Roughly 3.5 to 7.5 million productive TCRbeta reads were obtained per sample, with similar numbers across tissue types. Overall study findings and caveats: Less overlap was seen in tumor-adjacent and tumor-blood pairs than in tumor region pairs.

The germline V gene encodes CDR1 SGHAT and CDR2 FQNNGV. The CDR3 contains 14 residues. Germline DNA was extracted too, while blood RNA derived from unsorted whole blood. An approximately 3.7-milliliter peripheral blood sample was collected before surgery. From approximately 0.5 ug of total RNA, TCR beta-specific cDNA was reverse-transcribed using a constant-region primer. TCR beta libraries came from three nested multiplex PCR rounds using slightly modified ARM-PCR. A C-beta reverse primer and TRBV1-TRBV30 forward primers served in each of the first two PCR rounds, at approximately 10 cycles apiece. TCRdb re-called the multiplex PCR reads through MiXCR, storing one row per CDR3 protein. The sample gives approximately 330,000 distinct CDR3 sequences, about two thirds of which show up once; about 6.5% is in the top ten.

This chain uses TRBV11-2 with TRBJ2-1; no clear D gene. This TCR was recovered from a man aged 40-55 years with primary liver carcinoma and hepatitis B virus infection. Material for sequencing was peripheral blood. CDR3 nucleotides: TGTTCCAGCAACAGCTTAAGTATCACCAATGAGCAGTTCTTC. Translation: CSSNSLSITNEQFF.